A selection of T cell receptor beta chains follows, all from one sample in a study of cytomegalovirus exposure and HLA in healthy donors. The assay was immunoSEQ multiplex PCR, and TCRdb's table has in-frame clones only and misses some. The table shows 130,000 or so clones, with approximately 80% occurring only once. The sequenced sample consisted of PBMCs. The source of these receptors is a woman in her forties in good health and CMV-seronegative. Each CDR3 is given with its conserved first and last residue. A D gene is named only where the DNA matches it firmly. Part of the rows lack a size; the others show once, few, many or a class for expanded clones.

clone_size d_call j_call v_call cdr3_aa cdr3_nt
. TRBD2 TRBJ2-1 TRBV5-1 CASSQGLAGGKNEQFF TGCGCCAGCAGCCAAGGACTAGCGGGGGGTAAAAATGAGCAGTTCTTC
. TRBD1 TRBJ1-3 TRBV4-1 CASSQYRGSGNTIYF TGCGCCAGCAGCCAATACAGGGGATCAGGAAACACCATATATTTT
. TRBD1 TRBJ1-1 TRBV4-1 CASSSGTGGYTEAFF TGTGCCAGCAGCTCGGGGACAGGGGGCTACACTGAAGCTTTCTTT
. . TRBJ1-1 TRBV2 CASTGFTEAFF TGTGCCAGCACCGGGTTTACTGAAGCTTTCTTT
once TRBD2 TRBJ2-7 TRBV19 CASSPGTSGGTYEQYF TGTGCCAGTAGTCCCGGGACTAGCGGGGGAACCTACGAGCAGTACTTC
. . TRBJ1-2 TRBV6-1 CASSEVGREWNGYTF TGTGCCAGCAGTGAAGTGGGCCGGGAGTGGAATGGCTACACCTTC
once . TRBJ1-1 TRBV21-1 CASSKLRRGRGVNTEAFF TGTGCCAGCAGCAAACTTCGTCGGGGGCGGGGGGTGAACACTGAAGCTTTCTTT
. TRBD1 TRBJ1-4 TRBV15 CATSRGTATNEKLFF TGTGCCACCAGCAGGGGGACAGCAACTAATGAAAAACTGTTTTTT
. . TRBJ1-6 TRBV28 CASSPPQRRQSSYNSPLHF TGTGCCAGCAGCCCCCCACAGCGGCGCCAGAGCTCCTATAATTCACCCCTCCACTTT
. . TRBJ2-1 TRBV25-1 CASSLNNEQFF TGTGCCAGCAGTTTAAACAATGAGCAGTTCTTC
. . TRBJ2-5 TRBV7-2 CASSLVMGGETQYF TGTGCCAGCAGCTTAGTTATGGGAGGCGAGACCCAGTACTTC
once . TRBJ1-4 TRBV29-1 CSVEGIRGRELFF TGCAGCGTTGAAGGAATTCGGGGGAGGGAACTGTTTTTT
. . TRBJ1-1 TRBV7-9 CASSPRPGENTEAFF TGTGCCAGCAGCCCCCGACCGGGGGAGAACACTGAAGCTTTCTTT
few TRBD1 TRBJ2-7 TRBV27 CASRTGPIVPYEQYF TGTGCCAGCAGGACAGGGCCCATAGTCCCCTACGAGCAGTACTTC
few TRBD1 TRBJ1-1 TRBV7-2 CASSQIRGPRNTEAFF TGTGCCAGCAGCCAAATAAGGGGGCCTAGGAACACTGAAGCTTTCTTT